The 5 T cell receptor beta chains presented below share a single source sample, sequenced in a study of cytomegalovirus exposure and HLA in healthy donors. The protocol was immunoSEQ multiplex PCR, while the TCRdb copy is restricted to in-frame clones and leaves out a portion. The profile shows approximately 260,000 clones, about 90% of them singletons. The sample consisted of PBMCs. The source of these receptors is a woman between 25 and 40 years old in good health and CMV-seropositive.

The CDR3 reads CASISSPGGDTQYF. CDR3 in DNA: TGTGCCAGCATCTCGTCACCCGGCGGAGATACGCAGTATTTT. The rearrangement uses TRBV7-9 and TRBJ2-3; the D is unclear. This CDR3 region has 14 residues. Looked up from germline, CDR1 is SEHNR and CDR2 is FQNEAQ (reference sequence). The V gene lost 7 bases and the J gene lost 5 bases, with 16 bases spanning the gap.

The V and J genes are TRBV7-2 and TRBJ2-1, with 7 bases matching TRBD2. After removal of 2 bases from V and 0 bases from J, the junction contained 4 bases not matched to a gene. CDR3 length: 16 residues. Germline V gene sequence: CDR1 SGHTA, CDR2 FQGNSA. CDR3 DNA sequence: TGTGCCAGCAGCTTAAACGGCGGGAGCTCCTACAATGAGCAGTTCTTC. Encoded protein: CASSLNGGSSYNEQFF. The whole variable domain, remainder taken from reference TRBV7-2 and TRBJ2-1, is GAGVSQSPSNKVTEKGKDVELRCDPISGHTALYWYRQSLGQGLEFLIYFQGNSAPDKSGLPSDRFSAERTGGSVSTLTIQRTQQEDSAVYLCASSLNGGSSYNEQFFGPGTRLTVL.

The rearrangement joins TRBV4-2 to TRBJ2-1, with 15 bases matching TRBD2. Per germline, CDR1 LGHNA and CDR2 YNFKEQ. There are 20 residues in the CDR3. The J segment lost 6 bases and the V segment lost 1 base, leaving 13 bases of the junction unmatched. CDR3 nucleotide sequence: TGTGCCAGCAGCCAAGGCACGGGACTAGCGGGAGGCAGTCTTCTCAATGAGCAGTTCTTC. Amino acids: CASSQGTGLAGGSLLNEQFF.

The chain carries TRBV11-2 and TRBJ2-1; D is perhaps TRBD2 (7 bases). CDR1 is SGHAT and CDR2 is FQNNGV in the germline V gene. The CDR3 extends over 12 amino acids. Trimming left V 2 bases short and J 14 bases short, with 13 bases between. This CDR3 is CASSLIERDKFF. Written as DNA, the CDR3 is TGTGCCAGCAGCTTAATAGAGCGGGACAAGTTCTTC. Combining the CDR3 with reference TRBV11-2 and TRBJ2-1 gives the whole variable domain EAGVAQSPRYKIIEKRQSVAFWCNPISGHATLYWYQQILGQGPKLLIQFQNNGVVDDSQLPKDRFSAERLKGVDSTLKIQPAKLEDSAVYLCASSLIERDKFFGPGTRLTVL.

V gene TRBV18 combines with J gene TRBJ1-2; 8 bases match TRBD1. This CDR3 spans 17 amino acids. Germline assignment: CDR1 KGHSH and CDR2 LQKENI. Trimming took 1 base from V and 3 from J; bases not matched to a gene: 10. The CDR3 is CASSPREDRVGDYGYTF. CDR3 DNA: TGTGCCAGCTCACCACGCGAGGACAGGGTGGGCGACTATGGCTACACCTTC.